These 2 T cell receptor beta chains were sequenced from one sample in a study of response to subunit inactivated influenza vaccine. Each CDR3 protein is one row after TCRdb ran MiXCR on the RT-PCR reads. The data show roughly 650,000 distinct CDR3 sequences, 15% to 18% seen once. Source: PBMCs from blood, taken about 13 days after vaccination. These receptors all come from a man aged 50 to 60 who received an inactivated influenza vaccine.

This clonotype has more than one count but fewer than ten. V gene TRBV7-3 combines with J gene TRBJ2-5, with D unclear. CDR1 and CDR2 (germline): SGHTA, FQGTGA. Trimming pared 0 bases from V and 5 bases from J, leaving 7 bases between. CDR3 size: 13 residues. DNA of the CDR3: TGTGCCAGCAGCTTAACAGCCGGTGAGACCCAGTACTTC. It is translated as CASSLTAGETQYF.

This clonotype has a handful of counts. This chain links TRBV6-2 or TRBV6-3 with TRBJ1-5; a possible D gene is TRBD1 (6 bases). With 5 bases removed from V and 6 bases from J, the gap between germline ends came to 11 bases. The CDR3 sequence is 13 residues long. CDR1 is MNHEY and CDR2 is SVGEGT in the germline V gene. The CDR3 nucleotides are TGTGCCAGCAGTCCCCAGGGGCGTCAGCCCCAGCATTTT. It codes for CASSPQGRQPQHF.